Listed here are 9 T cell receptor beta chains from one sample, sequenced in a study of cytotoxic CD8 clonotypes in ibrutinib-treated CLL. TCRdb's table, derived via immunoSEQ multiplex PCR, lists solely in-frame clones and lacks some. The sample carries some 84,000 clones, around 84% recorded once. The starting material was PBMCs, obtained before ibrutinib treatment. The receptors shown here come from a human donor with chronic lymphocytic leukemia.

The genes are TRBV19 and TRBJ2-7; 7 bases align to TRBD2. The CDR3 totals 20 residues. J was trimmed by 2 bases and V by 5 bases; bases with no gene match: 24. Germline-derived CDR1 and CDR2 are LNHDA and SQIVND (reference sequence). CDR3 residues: CASSERWLDKVAGPTYEQYF. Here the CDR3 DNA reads TGTGCCAGTAGTGAGAGGTGGTTGGACAAAGTAGCGGGTCCGACCTACGAGCAGTACTTC.

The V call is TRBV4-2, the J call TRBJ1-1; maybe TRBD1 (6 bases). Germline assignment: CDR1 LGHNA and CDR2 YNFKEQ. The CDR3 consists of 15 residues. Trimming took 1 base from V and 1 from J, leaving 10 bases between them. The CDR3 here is CASSQGVGGNTEAFF. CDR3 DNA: TGTGCCAGCAGCCAAGGGGTAGGGGGGAACACTGAAGCTTTCTTT.

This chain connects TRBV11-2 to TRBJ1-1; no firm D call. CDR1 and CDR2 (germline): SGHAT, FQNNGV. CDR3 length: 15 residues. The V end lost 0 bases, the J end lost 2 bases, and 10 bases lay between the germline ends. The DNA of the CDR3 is TGTGCCAGCAGCTTAGAGGCGCTGGGAAACACTGAAGCTTTCTTT. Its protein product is CASSLEALGNTEAFF. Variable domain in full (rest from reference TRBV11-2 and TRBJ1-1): EAGVAQSPRYKIIEKRQSVAFWCNPISGHATLYWYQQILGQGPKLLIQFQNNGVVDDSQLPKDRFSAERLKGVDSTLKIQPAKLEDSAVYLCASSLEALGNTEAFFGQGTRLTVV.

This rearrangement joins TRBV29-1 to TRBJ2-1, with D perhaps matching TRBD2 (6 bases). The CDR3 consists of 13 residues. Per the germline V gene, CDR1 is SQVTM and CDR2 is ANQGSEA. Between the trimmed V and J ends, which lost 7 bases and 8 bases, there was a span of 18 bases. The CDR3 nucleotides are TGCAGCGCCAAGCAACAGGAGGGTTATGAGCAGTTCTTC. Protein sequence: CSAKQQEGYEQFF.

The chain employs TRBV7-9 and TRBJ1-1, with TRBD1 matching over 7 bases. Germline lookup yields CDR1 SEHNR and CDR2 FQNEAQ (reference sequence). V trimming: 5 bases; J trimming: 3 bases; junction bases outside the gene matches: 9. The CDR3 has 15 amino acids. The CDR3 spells CASSGGTGADTEAFF. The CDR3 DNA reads TGTGCCAGCAGCGGAGGTACAGGGGCGGACACTGAAGCTTTCTTT.

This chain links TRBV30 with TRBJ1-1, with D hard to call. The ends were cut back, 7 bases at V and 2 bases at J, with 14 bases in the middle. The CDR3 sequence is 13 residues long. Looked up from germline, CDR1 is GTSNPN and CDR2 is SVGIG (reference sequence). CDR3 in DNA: TGTGCCTACGGAGAGCAGCTTAACACTGAAGCTTTCTTT. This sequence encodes CAYGEQLNTEAFF.

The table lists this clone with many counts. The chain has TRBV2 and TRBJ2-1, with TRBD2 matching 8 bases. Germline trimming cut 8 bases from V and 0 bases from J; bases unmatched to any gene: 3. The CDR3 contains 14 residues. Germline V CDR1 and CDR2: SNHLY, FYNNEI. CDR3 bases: TGTGCCAGCGGGGGACTAGACTCCTACAATGAGCAGTTCTTC. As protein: CASGGLDSYNEQFF.

Here the CDR3 reads CAWNRGNNEKLFF. CDR3 in DNA: TGTGCCTGGAACAGGGGGAATAATGAAAAACTGTTTTTT. The chain links TRBV30 to TRBJ1-4, with 8 bases identical to TRBD1. Germline loops: CDR1 GTSNPN, CDR2 SVGIG (reference sequence). This CDR3 has 13 amino acids. The V and J ends lost 4 bases and 4 bases, in that order; junction bases with no gene match: 2.

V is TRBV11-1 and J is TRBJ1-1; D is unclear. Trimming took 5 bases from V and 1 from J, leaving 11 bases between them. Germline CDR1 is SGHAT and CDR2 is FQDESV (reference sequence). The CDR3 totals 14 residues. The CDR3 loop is CASSDNFANTEAFF. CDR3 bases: TGTGCCAGCAGCGATAATTTCGCGAACACTGAAGCTTTCTTT.